This T cell receptor (beta chain) comes out of a study of cytomegalovirus exposure and HLA in healthy donors. For the study at large: Approximately 81% of more than 300 genotyped donors fell in the Caucasian-associated ancestry cluster.

PCR amplification relied on 60 Vbeta primers (plus 13 Jbeta primers). Original processing notes: Approximately 9.9 million of 65 million to 95 million unique TCR beta chains were shared, per a later count. Here immunoSEQ multiplex PCR was the method, and the copy in TCRdb shows in-frame clones only, minus some. That table is the source of V, J and clone size, and D and trimming were worked out from the DNA. The repertoire holds roughly 170,000 clones, 80% seen once, with approximately 1.3% in the top ten. Notes on this clone: Its antigen is not identified.

V was pared by 5 bases and J by 2 bases, with 9 bases of the junction left unmatched. This CDR3 contains 16 residues. Germline-derived CDR1 and CDR2 are SEHNR and FQNEAQ (reference sequence). Study-level findings and limits: Cytomegalovirus status was reportedly diagnosed by the classifier with high specificity and sensitivity. Some public TCRs appeared in many individuals, while most sequences were rare.

The sequenced sample was PBMCs. The chain uses TRBV7-9 and TRBJ2-1; 7 bases fit TRBD2. The receptor was derived from a young man in good health and CMV-seronegative. The CDR3 reads CASSTPGREPYNEQFF. The DNA for the CDR3 is TGTGCCAGCAGCACCCCCGGGCGGGAGCCCTACAATGAGCAGTTCTTC.